The present T cell receptor (beta chain) was sequenced within a study of graft-versus-host responses after intestinal transplantation (dated by TCRdb to the early 2020s). About the full investigation: Recipients received multivisceral, liver-intestinal, or isolated intestinal transplants. Donor T cell macrochimerism was defined as a peak of at least 4% donor T cells among recipient peripheral blood mononuclear cells. Bulk TCR-beta CDR3 sequencing was used to track graft-versus-host and host-versus-graft alloreactive T cell clones in the graft, circulation and bone marrow after intestinal transplantation. All recipients received anti-thymocyte globulin induction followed by maintenance tacrolimus and steroids for around 3 years. Samples from a few later patients were sequenced in-house on an Illumina MiSeq with MiXCR processing rather than by the commercial service. To identify alloreactive clones, pre-transplant mixed lymphocyte reaction products were sequenced and then compared with unstimulated pre-transplant donor and recipient T cells. A cohort of 24 intestinal transplant recipients, including one retransplant, was enrolled, and a few patients lacking pretransplant specimens were excluded.

On the study overall, not on this receptor specifically: Patients with donor T cell macrochimerism had high GvH to HvG T cell clonal ratios in their allografts. Early after transplant, declines in HvG clones were associated with peak levels of circulating GvH clones. The conclusions were limited by the relatively low number and heterogeneity of the intestinal transplant patients. GvH clones were detected in recipient bone marrow, and some appeared earlier in ileal mucosa or blood, consistent with an intestinal mucosal origin.

Library preparation employed the immunoSEQ multiplex PCR assay. For most patients, genomic DNA was isolated using the Qiagen DNeasy Blood and Tissue Kit and was shipped frozen to Adaptive Biotechnologies for TCR sequencing. High-throughput TCR-beta CDR3 sequencing of genomic DNA from most patients was performed by Adaptive Biotechnologies. The authors' pipeline ran thus. TCR sequencing data were retrieved from Adaptive's ImmunoSEQ software for 15 to 20 patients, whereas a few other patients were processed with MiXCR and VDJtools. To correct CD4 versus CD8 sorting errors, sequences present in both subsets at a frequency ratio below 5:1 were removed. Because the origin of CDR3 nucleotide sequences shared between donor and recipient could not be assigned, those sequences were removed. Alloreactive clones required at least 2-fold expansion over unstimulated cells and minimum CFSE-low frequency of 0.002% (template counts) or 0.001% (read counts). Clones were considered mappable if detected in sequenced pre-transplant spleen, lymph node, or MLR CFSE-low populations of the donor or recipient. The cumulative frequency of alloreactive clones was calculated as a percentage of all sequences, weighted by copy number. Imported from immuneACCESS, the table was reduced by TCRdb to in-frame sequences with V and J called. These copies leave out some clones; in studies compared against another copy, an unresolved V gene accounts for under half, and the cause of the remainder is not known. D and trimming were read from the DNA, whereas the V and J calls and clone size are those reported in that table. In this sample the table shows about 18,000 clones, 38% of which occur a single time. The ten largest clonotypes hold about 1% of the sample.

As concerns this clone: No qualities accompany the bases; no much larger clone lies one base away.

The time point label of this sample denotes: cells obtained before transplantation from donor or recipient. In the mixed lymphocyte reactions, about 200,000 CFSE-labeled pre-transplant responders were plated with about 200,000 irradiated violet-dye-labeled stimulators and cultured for approximately six days. After the mixed lymphocyte reaction, proliferating CD3+CD4+CFSE-low and CD3+CD8+CFSE-low responder cells were FACS-sorted on a BD Influx sorter. Sequencing used alloreactive CD4+ T cells from a mixed lymphocyte reaction culture, obtained before intestinal transplant. The sample's cell subset or site label is to be understood as: CFSE-low proliferating T cells sorted from approximately 6-day pre-transplant mixed lymphocyte reaction (GvH or HvG direction). The clonotype was recovered from a human patient who received an intestinal transplant.

In nucleotide form, the sequence is TGTGCCAGCTCACCACCGGGCAGGGGGCCTTCTGGAAACACCATATATTTT. Its translation is CASSPPGRGPSGNTIYF. This receptor chain uses TRBV18 and TRBJ1-3; TRBD1 aligns with 8 central bases. The CDR3 numbers 17 residues from cysteine through phenylalanine. Only the CDR3 portion is preserved as DNA: 51 bases, with reading frame beginning at the first base. Compared with germline, V lacks 0 bases and J lacks 1 base; bases without a gene match: 5. Per the germline V gene, KGHSH is the CDR1 and LQKENI is the CDR2.